This T cell receptor beta chain was observed in a study of cytomegalovirus exposure and HLA in healthy donors. In the study overall: Among roughly 180 million T cells, an earlier analysis found 120 million or so unique TCR beta sequences. Overall study results and limits: Reported results showed that the classifier diagnosed cytomegalovirus status with high specificity and sensitivity. Most of the TCR beta V segments (in an earlier analysis) were productive either about 87% or about 30% of the time.

On this clone: Its antigen is unidentified.

Primers included in the PCR were 60 Vbeta and 13 Jbeta primers. This table comes from immunoSEQ multiplex PCR, and its TCRdb copy is limited to in-frame clones, with some not included. This sample's table has 40,000 to 50,000 clones. The CDR3 has 13 amino acids. The ends lost 2 bases at V and 4 bases at J; junction bases unmatched: 2. In germline, CDR1 is MNHEY, CDR2 SMNVEV (reference sequence). The specimen was PBMCs. The origin of this receptor is a woman in her forties in good health and CMV-seronegative. The chain carries TRBV27 and TRBJ2-7; 7 bases line up with TRBD2. CDR3 loop: CASSLAGEYEQYF. CDR3 DNA: TGTGCCAGCAGTTTAGCGGGAGAGTACGAGCAGTACTTC.